The 28 T cell receptor beta chains below were found in one sample sequenced in a study of T-cell reconstitution after alpha-beta-depleted transplantation in children. A TCRbeta library incorporating unique molecular identifiers was prepared. Using its own MiXCR run on the PCR reads, TCRdb lists one record per CDR3 protein. The sample lists 500,000 to 600,000 distinct CDR3 sequences, approximately 20% occurring once. The sample was PBMCs from the stem cell graft donor, taken from the stem cell graft. The receptors stem from a human donor who donated a stem cell graft to a child with acute lymphoblastic leukemia.

A few counts support this clonotype. The genes are TRBV7-8 and TRBJ2-2, with 8 bases that match TRBD2. V lost 5 bases and J lost 4; bases outside the gene matches: 6. Germline V gene lookup returns CDR1 SGHVS and CDR2 FQNEAQ. The CDR3 spans 15 residues. The CDR3 DNA reads as TGTGCCAGCAGCCCTGAGCGGGAGATCACCGGGGAGCTGTTTTTT. Translated, it gives CASSPEREITGELFF.

This clonotype was observed a few times. CDR3 nucleotides: TGTGCCAGCAGAAGGAGCGGCTCCTACGAGCAGTACTTC. This gives the protein CASRRSGSYEQYF. The chain is built from TRBV13 and TRBJ2-7; D possibly corresponds to TRBD2 (5 bases). The CDR3 loop spans 13 amino acids. CDR1 and CDR2 (germline): PRHDT, FYEKMQ (reference sequence). Trimming left V 6 bases short and J 0 bases short, with 9 bases between. The full variable domain, rest sourced from reference TRBV13 and TRBJ2-7, is AAGVIQSPRHLIKEKRETATLKCYPIPRHDTVYWYQQGPGQDPQFLISFYEKMQSDKGSIPDRFSAQQFSDYHSELNMSSLELGDSALYFCASRRSGSYEQYFGPGTRLTVT.

V usage is TRBV7-8 and J usage is TRBJ2-7, with 7 bases identical to TRBD2. The CDR3 covers 12 residues. The V and J ends lost 5 bases and 6 bases, in that order; junction bases with no gene match: 4. Per the germline V gene, CDR1 is SGHVS and CDR2 is FQNEAQ. In nucleotides, the CDR3 is TGTGCCAGCAGCAAACTAGCGCCCGAGCAGTACTTC. Amino acid sequence: CASSKLAPEQYF.

The V gene is TRBV3-1, the J gene TRBJ2-7; no firm D call. This CDR3 spans 12 amino acids. Trimming took 4 bases from V and 5 from J, leaving 9 bases between them. The germline CDR1 and CDR2 sequences are LGHDT and YNNKEL (reference sequence). The CDR3 region has the DNA TGTGCCAGCAGCCCCCAATTTGACGAGCAGTACTTC. Translated, it gives CASSPQFDEQYF.

This clonotype appeared a few times. This sequence joins TRBV7-3 and TRBJ2-1; D gene unclear. Trimming pared 2 bases from V and 0 bases from J, leaving 14 bases between. This CDR3 comprises 17 residues. Germline V gene data show CDR1 as SGHTA and CDR2 as FQGTGA. CDR3 sequence reads: CASSLGLGRVSYNEQFF. The CDR3 DNA sequence: TGTGCCAGCAGCTTAGGGCTTGGGCGCGTCTCCTACAATGAGCAGTTCTTC.

This clonotype was recorded a few times. J is TRBJ1-1 and V is TRBV9; the D gene is possibly TRBD1 (6 bases). Germline V lookup: CDR1 SGDLS, CDR2 YYNGEE. Trimming shortened V by 0 bases and J by 1 base, and 19 bases separated the two germline ends. This CDR3 is built from 18 residues. The CDR3 sequence is CASSVVEPRGGGNTEAFF. DNA for the CDR3: TGTGCCAGCAGCGTAGTAGAGCCCCGAGGAGGGGGGAACACTGAAGCTTTCTTT.

On this clonotype itself: A read error may be the cause here, since a much bigger clone is one base away. The rearrangement joins TRBV6-1 to TRBJ2-2; D is unclear. The ends were cut back, 7 bases at V and 0 bases at J, with 3 bases in the middle. CDR1 and CDR2 (germline): MNHNS, SASEGT. The CDR3 runs 12 residues. DNA of the CDR3: TGTGCCAGCAAAGCGAACACCGGGGAGCTGTTTTTT. It encodes CASKANTGELFF.

The chain couples TRBV6-6 to TRBJ1-5; D unresolved. The CDR3 has 13 amino acids. Germline CDR1 reads MNHNY; CDR2 reads SVGAGI (reference sequence). V lost 1 base and J 3 bases, leaving 4 bases between the germline ends. CDR3 sequence (DNA): TGTGCCAGCAGTTACTATGCCAATCAGCCCCAGCATTTT. It is translated as CASSYYANQPQHF.

This clonotype has a handful of counts. The V and J genes are TRBV27 and TRBJ2-5; D remains ambiguous. Trimming removed 6 bases from V and 2 bases from J, with 13 bases in between. In germline, CDR1 is MNHEY, CDR2 SMNVEV (reference sequence). CDR3 length: 14 amino acids. CDR3: CASRSLGKQETQYF. The CDR3 region has the DNA TGTGCCAGCAGATCTCTAGGGAAACAAGAGACCCAGTACTTC.

The gene calls are TRBV6-1 and TRBJ2-5; 7 bases agree with TRBD1. CDR1 is MNHNS, CDR2 SASEGT, per germline. This CDR3 is 13 amino acids long. V gave up 6 bases and J gave up 2 bases; unmatched junction bases: 3. The DNA for the CDR3 is TGTGCCAGCAGAAGGGACAGACAAGAGACCCAGTACTTC. Its protein is CASRRDRQETQYF.

The chain links TRBV20-1 to TRBJ1-4, with D uncertain. Germline assignment: CDR1 DFQATT and CDR2 SNEGSKA (reference sequence). The length of the CDR3 is 15 residues. The V gene lost 8 bases and the J gene lost 2 bases, with 18 bases spanning the gap. The CDR3: CSTRTESRTNEKLFF. The CDR3 DNA is TGCAGTACGCGGACGGAGTCACGGACTAATGAAAAACTGTTTTTT.

The rearrangement joins TRBV7-9 to TRBJ1-1, with D hard to call. This CDR3 has 12 residues. Germline V gene sequence: CDR1 SEHNR, CDR2 FQNEAQ (reference sequence). V was cut by 10 bases and J by 1 base, with 10 bases left in between. The CDR3 coding sequence is TGTGCCATTTTCGGCCGGAACACTGAAGCTTTCTTT. Its protein is CAIFGRNTEAFF.

V gene TRBV11-3 combines with J gene TRBJ2-1; TRBD2 matches 13 bases. CDR1 is SGHNT and CDR2 is YENEEA in the germline V gene. V dropped 3 bases and J dropped 8; count of bases not matched to a gene: 1. The length of the CDR3 is 14 residues. The CDR3 reads CASSFGTSGDEQFF. Written as DNA, the CDR3 is TGTGCCAGCAGCTTCGGGACTAGCGGGGATGAGCAGTTCTTC.

This chain uses TRBV7-9 with TRBJ2-7; a possible D gene is TRBD1 (6 bases). Germline values: CDR1 SEHNR, CDR2 FQNEAQ (reference sequence). V lost 5 bases to trimming and J lost 5 bases, with 13 bases between them. The CDR3 length is 13 residues. CDR3 sequence reads: CASSPRGNHEQYF. CDR3 sequence (DNA): TGTGCCAGCAGCCCAAGGGGGAATCACGAGCAGTACTTC.

This sequence joins TRBV6-5 and TRBJ1-1; no reliable D call. The V gene's germline CDR1 is MNHEY and CDR2 SVGAGI. The CDR3 sequence is 16 residues long. The V gene lost 0 bases and the J gene lost 0 bases, with 11 bases spanning the gap. CDR3 region: CASSYSLSTLNTEAFF. The CDR3 DNA sequence: TGTGCCAGCAGTTACTCACTCAGCACCTTGAACACTGAAGCTTTCTTT.

This clonotype came up many times. The V call is TRBV29-1, the J call TRBJ2-5; either TRBD1 or TRBD2 may fit D (5 bases each). CDR3 length equals 12 residues. In germline, CDR1 is SQVTM, CDR2 ANQGSEA. V was trimmed by 7 bases and J by 2 bases, leaving 11 bases between them. The CDR3 protein is CSAGDLQETQYF. DNA of the CDR3: TGCAGCGCTGGGGACCTACAAGAGACCCAGTACTTC.

This clonotype was detected a few times. CDR3 region: CASSTQGASNQPQHF. CDR3 nucleotide sequence: TGCGCCAGCAGCACACAGGGGGCCTCCAATCAGCCCCAGCATTTT. This rearrangement joins TRBV5-1 to TRBJ1-5; 9 nucleotides match TRBD1. CDR1 is SGHRS and CDR2 is YFSETQ in the germline V gene. This CDR3 spans 15 amino acids. The J segment lost 3 bases and the V segment lost 4 bases, leaving 5 bases of the junction unmatched.

CDR3 DNA: TGTGCCAGCAGTTACTCGCGGCAGGGGACCTACGAGCAGTACTTC. Encoded protein: CASSYSRQGTYEQYF. The chain combines TRBV6-5 with TRBJ2-7; TRBD1 might be the D (6 bases). The CDR3 is made up of 15 amino acids. Germline assignment: CDR1 MNHEY and CDR2 SVGAGI. V gave up 0 bases and J gave up 2 bases, with 11 bases separating them.

The J gene is TRBJ1-2, the V gene TRBV2; maybe TRBD1 (5 bases). Germline CDR1 reads SNHLY; CDR2 reads FYNNEI. Trimming stripped 8 bases from V and 4 bases from J, with 20 bases between. The CDR3 is 15 amino acids. CDR3: CASVGQDNPRYGYTF. The CDR3 DNA reads as TGTGCCAGCGTCGGCCAGGACAATCCGCGCTATGGCTACACCTTC.

This clonotype was seen a few times. This sequence joins TRBV21-1 and TRBJ2-1; TRBD2, the table's D call, lacks a check against the DNA. TRBV21-1 is deemed a pseudogene. The CDR3 consists of 19 residues. CDR3 sequence: CASSNSPAGALHSYNEQFF. As DNA, the CDR3 is TGTGCCAGCAGCAATTCCCCCGCCGGGGCCCTTCACTCCTACAATGAGCAGTTCTTC.

There are a few counts of this clonotype. J is TRBJ1-1 and V is TRBV13, with TRBD1 matching over 8 bases. The ends lost 5 bases at V and 9 bases at J; junction bases unmatched: 5. There are 12 residues in the CDR3. From germline, CDR1 is PRHDT and CDR2 FYEKMQ (reference sequence). The CDR3 spells CASSPGTGKAFF. CDR3 DNA: TGTGCCAGCAGCCCCGGGACAGGTAAAGCTTTCTTT.

V usage is TRBV12-3 or TRBV12-4 and J usage is TRBJ2-7; D might be TRBD1 or TRBD2, each matching 5 bases. Trimming cost V 1 base and J 3 bases, with 22 bases left between them. The CDR3 spans 18 residues. The CDR3 sequence: CASSLVGAWERGLYEQYF. The CDR3 coding sequence is TGTGCCAGCAGTTTAGTTGGGGCCTGGGAACGGGGCCTCTACGAGCAGTACTTC.

This chain uses TRBV20-1 with TRBJ2-7, with 9 positions matching TRBD2. Trimming at V came to 3 bases and at J to 2 bases, leaving 5 bases not matched to a gene. This CDR3 comprises 14 residues. Germline lookup yields CDR1 DFQATT and CDR2 SNEGSKA (reference sequence). The CDR3 spells CSASPGLAPYEQYF. CDR3 bases: TGCAGTGCTAGTCCGGGACTAGCCCCCTACGAGCAGTACTTC.

The CDR3 reads CSARPQGTNYGYTF. The CDR3 coding sequence is TGCAGTGCTAGACCTCAGGGGACTAACTATGGCTACACCTTC. The chain recombines TRBV20-1 with TRBJ1-2; D possibly corresponds to TRBD1 (6 bases). The germline CDR1 and CDR2 sequences are DFQATT and SNEGSKA (reference sequence). The CDR3 has 14 residues. Between the trimmed V and J ends, which lost 2 bases and 0 bases, there was a span of 10 bases.

The CDR3 region has the DNA TGTGCCAGCAGTTTGGAGTCGAACACTGAAGCTTTCTTT. It translates to CASSLESNTEAFF. This chain connects TRBV12-3 or TRBV12-4 to TRBJ1-1; D remains unclear. The length of the CDR3 is 13 residues. Trimming pared 3 bases from V and 1 base from J, leaving 6 bases between.

This clonotype was observed a few times. The V gene is TRBV5-1, the J gene TRBJ2-5, with 9 bases identical to TRBD2. V dropped 1 base and J dropped 4; count of bases not matched to a gene: 14. The germline V gene has CDR1 SGHRS and CDR2 YFSETQ. CDR3 length: 18 residues. The CDR3 spells CASSLSSGALRGAETQYF. The DNA of the CDR3 is TGCGCCAGCAGCTTGTCTAGCGGGGCCCTGAGGGGAGCAGAGACCCAGTACTTC. The full variable domain, with the rest looked up from reference TRBV5-1 and TRBJ2-5, is KAGVTQTPRYLIKTRGQQVTLSCSPISGHRSVSWYQQTPGQGLQFLFEYFSETQRNKGNFPGRFSGRQFSNSRSEMNVSTLELGDSALYLCASSLSSGALRGAETQYFGPGTRLLVL.

The chain uses TRBV7-9 and TRBJ2-3; D not resolved. The CDR3 consists of 16 residues. V dropped 7 bases and J dropped 6 bases, with 23 bases sitting between them. The germline gives CDR1 SEHNR, CDR2 FQNEAQ (reference sequence). CDR3 region: CASTNGMGFVDDTQYF. The DNA of the CDR3 is TGTGCCAGCACTAACGGAATGGGTTTCGTGGACGATACGCAGTATTTT.

This clonotype was seen only a few times. The J gene is TRBJ2-3, the V gene TRBV15; D gene ambiguous. This CDR3 comprises 15 residues. V was clipped by 0 bases and J by 4 bases, with 11 bases between them. Germline V gene data show CDR1 as LNHNV and CDR2 as YYDKDF (reference sequence). CDR3 DNA: TGTGCCACCAGCAGAGAGATTGCGGTTGCAGATACGCAGTATTTT. The encoded protein is CATSREIAVADTQYF.